This T cell receptor beta chain stems from a study of shared clonotypes between healthy human individuals. V was pared by 5 bases and J by 1 base, with 11 bases between. Looked up from germline, CDR1 is SSHAT and CDR2 is FNYEAQ (reference sequence). There are 14 residues in the CDR3. Worth noting for this clone: Antigen: not known.

Regarding the study as a whole: Only a few donors were included, so the genetic and exposure-history diversity represented was limited.

Each unsorted PBMC replicate got 300 ng genomic DNA, roughly 30,000 genomes. Assay: immunoSEQ multiplex PCR; the TCRdb copy retains only in-frame clones and omits some. The table lists some 530,000 clones, more than 65% of them singletons. There were no recent acute infections or vaccinations among the donors, who were healthy HIV-negative adults. The sequenced sample consisted of PBMCs. This rearrangement joins TRBV7-7 to TRBJ2-5; maybe TRBD1 (5 bases). The TCR was taken from a woman aged 40 to 50 in good health. Some clones in this sample may be carry-over from other donors' samples. The chain's CDR3 is CASSPGPSQETQYF. The CDR3, as DNA: TGTGCCAGCAGCCCAGGGCCCAGCCAAGAGACCCAGTACTTC.